Listed here is a single T cell receptor (beta chain). From germline, CDR1 is MGHRA and CDR2 YSYEKL. Trimming stripped 3 bases from V and 1 base from J, with 12 bases between. The CDR3 runs to 15 residues. The sample belongs to a study of blood T cell repertoires in COVID-19. Study information: From the United States, Italy and Spain came samples of acute and convalescent COVID-19.

Authors' methods: Nucleated cell number was recorded as an estimate derived from reference gene primer amplification. Assay: immunoSEQ multiplex PCR; the TCRdb copy retains only in-frame clones and omits some. Clonal size and the V and J genes are those of that table, whereas D and trimming came from the DNA. The sample contains fewer than 200,000 clones, roughly 91% of which appear only once. J is TRBJ1-1 and V is TRBV4-1; D gene uncertain. This clonotype was obtained from a man between 18 and 35 years old with COVID-19, enrolled during active disease. The sequenced material came from peripheral blood. The CDR3 is CASSHDGRGNTEAFF. CDR3 nucleotide sequence: TGCGCCAGCAGCCACGATGGTCGGGGGAACACTGAAGCTTTCTTT.